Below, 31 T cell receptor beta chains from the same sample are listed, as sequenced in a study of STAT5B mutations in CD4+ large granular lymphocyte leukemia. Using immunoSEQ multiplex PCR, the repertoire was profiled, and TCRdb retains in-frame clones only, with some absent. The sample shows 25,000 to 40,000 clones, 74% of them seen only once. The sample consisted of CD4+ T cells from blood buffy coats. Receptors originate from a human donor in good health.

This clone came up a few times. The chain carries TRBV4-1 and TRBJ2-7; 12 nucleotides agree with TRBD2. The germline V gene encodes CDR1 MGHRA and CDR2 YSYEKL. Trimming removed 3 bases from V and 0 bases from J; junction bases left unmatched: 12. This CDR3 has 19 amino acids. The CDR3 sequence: CASSQGTSGLLGDSYEQYF. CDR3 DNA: TGCGCCAGCAGCCAGGGGACTAGCGGGCTTTTGGGAGACTCCTACGAGCAGTACTTC.

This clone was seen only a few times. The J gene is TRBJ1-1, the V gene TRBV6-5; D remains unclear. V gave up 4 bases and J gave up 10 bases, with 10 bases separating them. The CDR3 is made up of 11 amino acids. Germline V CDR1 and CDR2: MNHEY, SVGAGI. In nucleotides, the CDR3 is TGTGCCAGCAGTTCCCCGATACGAGCTTTCTTT. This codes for CASSSPIRAFF.

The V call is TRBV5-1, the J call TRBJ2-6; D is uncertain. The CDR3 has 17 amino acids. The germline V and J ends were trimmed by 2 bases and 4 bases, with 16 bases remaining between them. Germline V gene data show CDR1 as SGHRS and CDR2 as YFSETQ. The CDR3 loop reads CASSLLGLSSGANVLTF. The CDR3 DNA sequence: TGCGCCAGCAGCTTATTAGGGTTGTCCAGCGGGGCCAACGTCCTGACTTTC.

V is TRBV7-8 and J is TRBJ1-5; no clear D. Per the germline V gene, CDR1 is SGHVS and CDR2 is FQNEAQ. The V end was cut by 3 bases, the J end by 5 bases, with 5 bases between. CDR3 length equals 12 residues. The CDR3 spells CASSFSDQPQHF. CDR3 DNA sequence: TGTGCCAGCAGCTTCTCCGATCAGCCCCAGCATTTT.

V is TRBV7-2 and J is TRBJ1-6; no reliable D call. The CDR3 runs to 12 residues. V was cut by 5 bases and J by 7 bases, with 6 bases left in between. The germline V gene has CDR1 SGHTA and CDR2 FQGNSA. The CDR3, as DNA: TGTGCCAGCAGCCAAGACAATTCACCCCTCCACTTT. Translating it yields CASSQDNSPLHF.

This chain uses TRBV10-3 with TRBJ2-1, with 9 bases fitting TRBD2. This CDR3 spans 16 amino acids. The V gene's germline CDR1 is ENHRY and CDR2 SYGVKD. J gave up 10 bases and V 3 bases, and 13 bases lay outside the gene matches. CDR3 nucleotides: TGTGCCATCAGTGATGCCTCGGCGGGAGGGCCGGGAGAGCAGTTCTTC. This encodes CAISDASAGGPGEQFF.

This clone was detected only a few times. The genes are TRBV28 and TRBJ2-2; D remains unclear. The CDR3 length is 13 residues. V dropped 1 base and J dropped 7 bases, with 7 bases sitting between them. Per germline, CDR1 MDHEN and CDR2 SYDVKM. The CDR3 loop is CASSLYGDGELFF. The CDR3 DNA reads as TGTGCCAGCAGTTTATACGGTGACGGGGAGCTGTTTTTT.

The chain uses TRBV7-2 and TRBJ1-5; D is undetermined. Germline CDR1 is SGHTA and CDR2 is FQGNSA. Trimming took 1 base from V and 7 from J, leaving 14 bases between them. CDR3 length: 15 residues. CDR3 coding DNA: TGTGCCAGCAGCTTAGAGGCAACTCCGGGACAGCCCCAGCATTTT. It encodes CASSLEATPGQPQHF.

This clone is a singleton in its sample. The CDR3: CASNRDRGVLATEAFF. Written as DNA, the CDR3 is TGTGCCAGCAACCGGGACAGGGGGGTATTAGCCACTGAAGCTTTCTTT. The chain combines TRBV2 with TRBJ1-1; 11 nucleotides align to TRBD1. Germline V lookup: CDR1 SNHLY, CDR2 FYNNEI. This CDR3 region has 16 residues. V lost 7 bases, J lost 4 bases, and 11 bases stayed unmatched.

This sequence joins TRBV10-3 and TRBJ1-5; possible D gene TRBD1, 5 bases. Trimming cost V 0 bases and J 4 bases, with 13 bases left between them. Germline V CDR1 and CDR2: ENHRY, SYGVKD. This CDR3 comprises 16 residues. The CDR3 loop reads CAISESTGRQNQPQHF. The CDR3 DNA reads TGTGCCATCAGTGAGTCGACCGGACGACAGAATCAGCCCCAGCATTTT.

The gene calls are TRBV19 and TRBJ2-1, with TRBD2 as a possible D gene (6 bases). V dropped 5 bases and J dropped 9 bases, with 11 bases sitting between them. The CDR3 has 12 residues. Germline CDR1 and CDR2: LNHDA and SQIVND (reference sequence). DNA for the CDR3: TGTGCCAGTAGTGTCGGGACTGGTGAGCAGTTCTTC. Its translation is CASSVGTGEQFF.

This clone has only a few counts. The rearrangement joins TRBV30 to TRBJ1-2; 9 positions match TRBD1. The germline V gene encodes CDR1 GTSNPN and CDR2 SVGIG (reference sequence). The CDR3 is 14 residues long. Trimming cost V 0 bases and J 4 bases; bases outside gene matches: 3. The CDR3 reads CAWSVGDRVYGYTF. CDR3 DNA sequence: TGTGCCTGGAGTGTTGGGGACAGGGTCTATGGCTACACCTTC. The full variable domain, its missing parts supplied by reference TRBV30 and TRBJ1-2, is SQTIHQWPATLVQPVGSPLSLECTVEGTSNPNLYWYRQAAGRGLQLLFYSVGIGQISSEVPQNLSASRPQDRQFILSSKKLLLSDSGFYLCAWSVGDRVYGYTFGSGTRLTVV.

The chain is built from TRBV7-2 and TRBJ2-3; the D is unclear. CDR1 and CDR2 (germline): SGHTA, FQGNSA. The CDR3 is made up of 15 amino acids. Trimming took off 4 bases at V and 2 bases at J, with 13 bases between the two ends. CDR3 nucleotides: TGTGCCAGCAGCTGGCGGCCAAGGTACACAGATACGCAGTATTTT. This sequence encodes CASSWRPRYTDTQYF.

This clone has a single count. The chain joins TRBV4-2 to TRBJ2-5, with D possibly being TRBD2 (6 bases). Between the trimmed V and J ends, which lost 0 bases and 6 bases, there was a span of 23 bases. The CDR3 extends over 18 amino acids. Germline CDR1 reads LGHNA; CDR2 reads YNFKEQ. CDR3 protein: CASSQENWVSGIGQTQYF. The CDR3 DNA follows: TGTGCCAGCAGCCAAGAGAATTGGGTTAGCGGCATTGGCCAGACCCAGTACTTC.

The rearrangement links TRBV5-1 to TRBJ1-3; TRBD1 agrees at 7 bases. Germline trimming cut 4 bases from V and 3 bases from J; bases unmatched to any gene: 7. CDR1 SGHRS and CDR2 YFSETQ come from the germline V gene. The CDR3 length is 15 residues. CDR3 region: CASSPLTGYGNTIYF. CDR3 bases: TGCGCCAGCAGCCCACTGACAGGGTATGGAAACACCATATATTTT.

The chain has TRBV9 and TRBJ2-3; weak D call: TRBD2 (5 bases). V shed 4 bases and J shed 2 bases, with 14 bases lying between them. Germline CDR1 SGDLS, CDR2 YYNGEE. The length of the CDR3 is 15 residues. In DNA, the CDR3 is TGTGCCAGCAGCCCCCGCCGGGATATCACAGATACGCAGTATTTT. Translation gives CASSPRRDITDTQYF.

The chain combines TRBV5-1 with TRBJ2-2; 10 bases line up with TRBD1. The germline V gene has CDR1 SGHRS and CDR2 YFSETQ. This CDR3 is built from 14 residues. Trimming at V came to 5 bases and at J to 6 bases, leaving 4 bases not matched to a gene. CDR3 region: CASSGTGAPGELFF. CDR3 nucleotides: TGCGCCAGCAGTGGGACAGGGGCTCCCGGGGAGCTGTTTTTT. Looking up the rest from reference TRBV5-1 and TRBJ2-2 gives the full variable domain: KAGVTQTPRYLIKTRGQQVTLSCSPISGHRSVSWYQQTPGQGLQFLFEYFSETQRNKGNFPGRFSGRQFSNSRSEMNVSTLELGDSALYLCASSGTGAPGELFFGEGSRLTVL.

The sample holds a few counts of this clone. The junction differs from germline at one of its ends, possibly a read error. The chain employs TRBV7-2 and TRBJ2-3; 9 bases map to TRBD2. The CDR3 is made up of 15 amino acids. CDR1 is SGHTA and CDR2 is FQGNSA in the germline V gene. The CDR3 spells CASSIAGASTDTQYF. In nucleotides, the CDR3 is TGTGCCAGCAGCATAGCGGGGGCTAGCACAGATACGCAGTATTTT.

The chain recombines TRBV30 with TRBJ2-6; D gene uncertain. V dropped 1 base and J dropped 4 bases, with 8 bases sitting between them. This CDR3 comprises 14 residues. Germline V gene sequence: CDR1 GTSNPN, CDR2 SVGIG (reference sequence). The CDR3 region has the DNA TGTGCCTGGAGTGCCGTCACCGGGGCCAACGTCCTGACTTTC. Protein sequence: CAWSAVTGANVLTF. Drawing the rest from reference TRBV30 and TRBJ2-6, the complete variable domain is SQTIHQWPATLVQPVGSPLSLECTVEGTSNPNLYWYRQAAGRGLQLLFYSVGIGQISSEVPQNLSASRPQDRQFILSSKKLLLSDSGFYLCAWSAVTGANVLTFGAGSRLTVL.

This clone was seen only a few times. The CDR3 region is CAWSVLRNQPQHF. DNA of the CDR3: TGTGCCTGGAGTGTACTTAGGAATCAGCCCCAGCATTTT. The gene calls are TRBV30 and TRBJ1-5; unclear D gene. V was trimmed by 0 bases and J by 4 bases, leaving 7 bases between them. The CDR3 is made up of 13 amino acids. The germline V gene encodes CDR1 GTSNPN and CDR2 SVGIG (reference sequence).

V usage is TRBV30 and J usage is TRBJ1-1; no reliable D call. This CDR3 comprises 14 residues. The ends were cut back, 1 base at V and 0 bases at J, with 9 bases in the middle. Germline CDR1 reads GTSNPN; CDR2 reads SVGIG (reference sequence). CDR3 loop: CAWSGTHMNTEAFF. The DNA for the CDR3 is TGTGCCTGGAGTGGGACTCACATGAACACTGAAGCTTTCTTT.

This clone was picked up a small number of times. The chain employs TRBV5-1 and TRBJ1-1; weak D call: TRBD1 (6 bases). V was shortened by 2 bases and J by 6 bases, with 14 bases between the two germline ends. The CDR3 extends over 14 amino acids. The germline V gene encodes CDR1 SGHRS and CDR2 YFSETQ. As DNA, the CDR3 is TGCGCCAGCAGCTTCGGGGGGGGCCGCGCTGAAGCTTTCTTT. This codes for CASSFGGGRAEAFF.

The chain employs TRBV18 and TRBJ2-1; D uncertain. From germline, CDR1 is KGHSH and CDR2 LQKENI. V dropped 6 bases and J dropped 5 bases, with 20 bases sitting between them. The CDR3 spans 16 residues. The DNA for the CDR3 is TGTGCCAGCTCCCCTACGGCGTTCCGGCCACACAATGAGCAGTTCTTC. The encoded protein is CASSPTAFRPHNEQFF.

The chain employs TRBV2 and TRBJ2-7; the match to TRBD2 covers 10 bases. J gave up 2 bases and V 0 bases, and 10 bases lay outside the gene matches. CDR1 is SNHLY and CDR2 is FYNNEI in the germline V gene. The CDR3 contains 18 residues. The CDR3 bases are TGTGCCAGCAGTGAAGCCTTATTTGGGACTAGCGTAACCTACGAGCAGTACTTC. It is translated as CASSEALFGTSVTYEQYF.

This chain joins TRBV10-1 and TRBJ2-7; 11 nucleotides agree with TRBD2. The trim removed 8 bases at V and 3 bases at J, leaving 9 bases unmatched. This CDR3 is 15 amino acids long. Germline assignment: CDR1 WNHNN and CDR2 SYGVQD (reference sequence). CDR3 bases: TGCGCCAGCGGGGGACTAGCGGAAAATAACTACGAGCAGTACTTC. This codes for CASGGLAENNYEQYF.

CDR3 nucleotide sequence: TGTGCCATCAGTGAGTTCGGACAGGATCAAGAGACCCAGTACTTC. It yields the protein CAISEFGQDQETQYF. This chain connects TRBV10-3 to TRBJ2-5; 7 bases are shared with TRBD1. The CDR3 loop spans 15 amino acids. Germline CDR1 ENHRY, CDR2 SYGVKD. J lost 2 bases, V lost 1 base, and 4 bases had no gene match.

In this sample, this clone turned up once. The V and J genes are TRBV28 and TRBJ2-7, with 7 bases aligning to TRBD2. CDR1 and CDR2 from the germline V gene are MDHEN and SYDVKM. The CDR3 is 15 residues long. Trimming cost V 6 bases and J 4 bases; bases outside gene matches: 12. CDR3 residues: CASSTRSGVNYEQYF. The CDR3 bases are TGTGCCAGCAGCACTAGGAGCGGGGTGAATTACGAGCAGTACTTC.

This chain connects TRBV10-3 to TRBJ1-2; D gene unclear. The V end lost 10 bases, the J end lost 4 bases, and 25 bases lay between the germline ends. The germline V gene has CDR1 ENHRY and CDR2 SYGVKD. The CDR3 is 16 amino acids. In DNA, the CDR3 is TGTGCCACACTAACTTTGGACCCCGGGCCGGGCTATGGCTACACCTTC. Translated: CATLTLDPGPGYGYTF.

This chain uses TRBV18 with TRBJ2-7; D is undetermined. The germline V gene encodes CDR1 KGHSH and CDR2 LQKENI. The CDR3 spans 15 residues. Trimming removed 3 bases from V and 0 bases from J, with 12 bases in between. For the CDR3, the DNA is TGTGCCAGCTCACCCTGGCAGCGAGTCTCCTACGAGCAGTACTTC. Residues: CASSPWQRVSYEQYF.

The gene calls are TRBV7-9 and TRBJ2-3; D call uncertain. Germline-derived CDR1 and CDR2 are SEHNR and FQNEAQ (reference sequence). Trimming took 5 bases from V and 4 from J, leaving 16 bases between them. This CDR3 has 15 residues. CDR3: CASSATGSLADTQYF. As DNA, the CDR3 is TGTGCCAGCAGCGCTACCGGGTCTTTAGCAGATACGCAGTATTTT.

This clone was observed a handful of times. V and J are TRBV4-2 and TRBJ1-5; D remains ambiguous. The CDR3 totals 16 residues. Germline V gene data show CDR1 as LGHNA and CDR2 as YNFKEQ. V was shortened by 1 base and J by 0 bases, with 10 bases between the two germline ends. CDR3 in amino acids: CASSQVGGPSNQPQHF. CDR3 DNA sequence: TGTGCCAGCAGCCAAGTGGGAGGGCCTAGCAATCAGCCCCAGCATTTT.